This is a list of T cell receptor beta chains from one sample in a study of T cell responses to AZD1222 COVID-19 vaccine. Assay: immunoSEQ multiplex PCR; the TCRdb copy retains only in-frame clones and omits some. Counted here are more than 150,000 clones, 90% to 95% occurring once; the ten biggest clones make up 1.3%. This material consisted of peripheral blood, taken 28 days after the second AZD1222 dose. These receptors originate from an adult who received the AZD1222 COVID-19 vaccine. Both conserved end residues are part of each CDR3. The D gene is left open where the match is weak. Clone size is shown for a subset of rows, as once, few, many or a class of expanded clone.

size	V	D	J	DNA	CDR3
.	TRBV13	.	TRBJ2-7	TGTGCCAGCAGCGTAGGGCCAGTGTACGAGCAGTACTTC	CASSVGPVYEQYF
once	TRBV7-2	.	TRBJ1-5	TGTGCCAGCAGCTTCGACCCAGATCAGCCCCAGCATTTT	CASSFDPDQPQHF
many	TRBV13	.	TRBJ2-7	TGTGCCAGCAGCTTAGGGGGCCTAGCCCAAGGGAACGAGCAGTACTTC	CASSLGGLAQGNEQYF
.	TRBV7-8	.	TRBJ2-5	TGTGCCAGCAGCTTAGCAGGGGCGGTGGAGACCCAGTACTTC	CASSLAGAVETQYF
.	TRBV27	.	TRBJ1-5	TGTGCCAGCAGTGGCCCCGCGGGGCAGCCCCAGCATTTT	CASSGPAGQPQHF
.	TRBV19	.	TRBJ2-2	TGTGCCAGTAGTATAATAACCGGGGAGCTGTTTTTT	CASSIITGELFF
.	TRBV19	.	TRBJ1-1	TGTGCCAGTAGTGTCGGGACCGGAGCGGGGACTGAAGCTTTCTTT	CASSVGTGAGTEAFF
.	TRBV12-3/TRBV12-4	TRBD2	TRBJ2-7	TGTGCCAGCAGTTGGACTAGCGGGTACGCGCAGTACTTC	CASSWTSGYAQYF
.	TRBV6-5	.	TRBJ1-1	TGTGCCAGCAGTTTGGTCTTCGATAACACTGAAGCTTTCTTT	CASSLVFDNTEAFF
.	TRBV7-7	TRBD1	TRBJ1-2	TGTGCTAGCAGATCCGGGACAGAAATCTATGGCTACACCTTC	CASRSGTEIYGYTF
once	TRBV28	.	TRBJ1-1	TGTGCCAGCAGTTTATCAAGGCTCCCTACTGAAGCTTTCTTT	CASSLSRLPTEAFF
.	TRBV7-9	.	TRBJ1-3	TGTGCCAGCAGCGCAACAGGGTTCGCTGGAAACACCATATATTTT	CASSATGFAGNTIYF
.	TRBV4-1	.	TRBJ1-1	TGCGCCAGCAGCCAAGATCCAGGACACACTGAAGCTTTCTTT	CASSQDPGHTEAFF